This T cell receptor beta chain stems from a study of regulatory T cells in long-lasting Graves disease. Notes on the study in general: Persistent patients had more shared public clonotypes (2,741) than new patients (about 970).

Time point specified: newly diagnosed GD, antithyroid drugs for less than 3 months. The TCR library was made from RNA extracted from PBMCs. The CDR3 is 15 amino acids. From germline, CDR1 is LNHDA and CDR2 SQIVND (reference sequence). The ends were cut back, 3 bases at V and 6 bases at J, with 15 bases in the middle. CDR3-region Arm-PCR and iRepertoire HTBI primers produced the TCR beta libraries. TCRdb reanalysed the multiplex PCR reads using MiXCR and keeps one entry per CDR3 protein. The sample holds 400,000 to 550,000 distinct CDR3 sequences, 15% seen once. A note on this clonotype: Its antigen is not known.

This sample was also put to use in a study of T cells in Graves' hyperthyroidism and ophthalmopathy. That paper adds: Hyperthyroidism had been newly diagnosed in patients aged 18 to 65, and its duration was under 2 months. Ophthalmopathy was model-predicted a median 6.5 months pre-onset.

The V and J genes are TRBV19 and TRBJ2-1; a possible D gene is TRBD2 (7 bases). This material consisted of peripheral blood mononuclear cells (PBMCs), taken at new diagnosis, from a patient treated with antithyroid drugs. This TCR derives from a woman aged 25 to 45 with Graves disease. CDR3 bases: TGTGCCAGTAGTATTCCGGGGGGCGGGTTCAATGAGCAGTTCTTC. Its protein product is CASSIPGGGFNEQFF.